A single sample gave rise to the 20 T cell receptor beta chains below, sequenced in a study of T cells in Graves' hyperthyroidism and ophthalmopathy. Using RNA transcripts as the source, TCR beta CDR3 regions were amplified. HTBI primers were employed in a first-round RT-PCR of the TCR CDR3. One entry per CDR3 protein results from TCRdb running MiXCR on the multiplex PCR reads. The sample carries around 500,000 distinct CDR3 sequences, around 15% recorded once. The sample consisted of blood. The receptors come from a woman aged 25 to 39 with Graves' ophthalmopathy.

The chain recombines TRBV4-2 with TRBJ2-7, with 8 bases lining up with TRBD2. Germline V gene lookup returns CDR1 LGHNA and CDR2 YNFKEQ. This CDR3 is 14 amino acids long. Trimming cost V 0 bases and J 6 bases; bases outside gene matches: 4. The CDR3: CASSQDIREGEQYF. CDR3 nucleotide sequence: TGTGCCAGCAGCCAAGATATACGGGAGGGCGAGCAGTACTTC.

CDR3 coding DNA: TGCAGTGCTAGAGAGGCCTCCCCGGGACTAGCGCTAGAGACCCAGTACTTC. Translated, it gives CSAREASPGLALETQYF. This chain joins TRBV20-1 and TRBJ2-5; 10 bases agree with TRBD2. The V segment lost 0 bases and the J segment 4 bases; nucleotides outside the gene matches: 11. Germline V gene sequence: CDR1 DFQATT, CDR2 SNEGSKA (reference sequence). This CDR3 has 17 residues.

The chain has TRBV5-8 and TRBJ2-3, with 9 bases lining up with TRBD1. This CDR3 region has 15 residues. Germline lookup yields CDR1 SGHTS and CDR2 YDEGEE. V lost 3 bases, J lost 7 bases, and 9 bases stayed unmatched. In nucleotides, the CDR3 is TGTGCCAGCAGCTCGGACAGGGGACTGCGAAATACGCAGTATTTT. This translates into CASSSDRGLRNTQYF.

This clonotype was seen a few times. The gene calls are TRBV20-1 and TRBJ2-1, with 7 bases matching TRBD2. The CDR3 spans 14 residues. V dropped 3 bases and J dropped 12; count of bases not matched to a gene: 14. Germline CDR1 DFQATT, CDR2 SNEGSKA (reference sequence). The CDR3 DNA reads TGCAGTGCTAGGCACGGGGCCCTGGGGAGGGGGCAGTTCTTC. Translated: CSARHGALGRGQFF.

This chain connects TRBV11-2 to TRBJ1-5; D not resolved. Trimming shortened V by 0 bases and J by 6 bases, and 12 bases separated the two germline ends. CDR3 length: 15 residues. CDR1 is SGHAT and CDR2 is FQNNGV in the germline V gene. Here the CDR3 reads CASSLEFGGSQPQHF. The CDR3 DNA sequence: TGTGCCAGCAGCTTAGAATTTGGCGGAAGTCAGCCCCAGCATTTT.

As DNA, the CDR3 is TGTGCCATCAGTTCCTTTGCTGGGGGGAGCTCCTACAATGAGCAGTTCTTC. Protein: CAISSFAGGSSYNEQFF. J is TRBJ2-1 and V is TRBV10-3; D perhaps matches TRBD2 (6 bases). The V gene's germline CDR1 is ENHRY and CDR2 SYGVKD. Trimming took 5 bases from V and 0 from J, leaving 17 bases between them. This CDR3 is 17 amino acids long.

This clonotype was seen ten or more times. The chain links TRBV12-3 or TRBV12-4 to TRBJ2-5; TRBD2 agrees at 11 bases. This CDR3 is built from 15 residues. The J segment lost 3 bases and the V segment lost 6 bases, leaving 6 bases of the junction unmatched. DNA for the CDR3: TGTGCCAGCAGACGTAGCGGGAGGGCCGAAGAGACCCAGTACTTC. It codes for CASRRSGRAEETQYF.

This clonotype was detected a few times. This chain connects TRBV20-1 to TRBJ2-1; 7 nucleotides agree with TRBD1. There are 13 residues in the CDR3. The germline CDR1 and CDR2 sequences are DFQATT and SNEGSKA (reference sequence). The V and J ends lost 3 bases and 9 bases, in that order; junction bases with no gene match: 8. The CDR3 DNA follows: TGCAGTGCTAGTGACAGGGTATCCGGTGAGCAGTTCTTC. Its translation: CSASDRVSGEQFF.

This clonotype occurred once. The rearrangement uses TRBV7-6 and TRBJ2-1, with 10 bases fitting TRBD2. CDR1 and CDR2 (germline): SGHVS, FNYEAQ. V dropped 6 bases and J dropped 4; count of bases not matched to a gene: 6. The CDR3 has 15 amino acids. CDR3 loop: CASSIILAGYNEQFF. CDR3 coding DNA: TGTGCCAGCAGTATTATACTAGCGGGATACAATGAGCAGTTCTTC.

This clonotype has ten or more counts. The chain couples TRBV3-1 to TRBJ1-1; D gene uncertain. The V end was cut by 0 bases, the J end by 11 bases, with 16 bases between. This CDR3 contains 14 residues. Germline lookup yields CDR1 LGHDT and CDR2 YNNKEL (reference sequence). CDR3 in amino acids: CASSQDHAFGGAFF. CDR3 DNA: TGTGCCAGCAGCCAAGATCACGCGTTCGGCGGGGCTTTCTTT.

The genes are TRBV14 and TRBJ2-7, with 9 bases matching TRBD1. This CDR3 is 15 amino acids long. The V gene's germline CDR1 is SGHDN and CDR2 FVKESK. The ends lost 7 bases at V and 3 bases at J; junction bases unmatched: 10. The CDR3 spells CASNALGTGSYEQYF. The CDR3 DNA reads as TGTGCCAGCAATGCACTCGGGACAGGGAGCTACGAGCAGTACTTC.

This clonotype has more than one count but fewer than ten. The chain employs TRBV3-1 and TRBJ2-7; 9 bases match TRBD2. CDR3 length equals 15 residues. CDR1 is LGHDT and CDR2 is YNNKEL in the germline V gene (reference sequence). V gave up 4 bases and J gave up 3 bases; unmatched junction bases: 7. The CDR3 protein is CASSPIHSGGYEQYF. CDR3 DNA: TGTGCCAGCAGCCCTATACATAGCGGGGGCTACGAGCAGTACTTC.

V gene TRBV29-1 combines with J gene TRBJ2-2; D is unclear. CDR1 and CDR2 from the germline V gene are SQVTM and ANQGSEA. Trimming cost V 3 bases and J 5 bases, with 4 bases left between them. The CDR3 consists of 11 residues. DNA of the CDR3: TGCAGCGTTGACCTAACCGGGGAGCTGTTTTTT. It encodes CSVDLTGELFF.

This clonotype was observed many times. The CDR3 coding sequence is TGCAGCGTTGAGGGCAGACTCATGAACACTGAAGCTTTCTTT. Its protein product is CSVEGRLMNTEAFF. This chain links TRBV29-1 with TRBJ1-1; D is unclear. The CDR3 consists of 14 residues. From germline, CDR1 is SQVTM and CDR2 ANQGSEA. Trimming took off 3 bases at V and 0 bases at J, with 11 bases between the two ends.

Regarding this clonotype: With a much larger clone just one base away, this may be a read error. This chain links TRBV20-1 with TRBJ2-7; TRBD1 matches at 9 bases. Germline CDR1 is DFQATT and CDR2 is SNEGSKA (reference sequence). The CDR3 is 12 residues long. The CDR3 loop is CSAIQGAYAQYF. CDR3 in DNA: TGCAGTGCCATACAGGGGGCTTACGCGCAGTACTTC.

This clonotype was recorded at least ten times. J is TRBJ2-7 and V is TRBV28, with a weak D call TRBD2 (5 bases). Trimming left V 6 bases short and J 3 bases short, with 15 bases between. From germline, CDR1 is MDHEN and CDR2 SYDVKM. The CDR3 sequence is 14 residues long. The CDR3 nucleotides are TGTGCCAGCAGCCCCCAGTCACTAGACTACGAGCAGTACTTC. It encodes CASSPQSLDYEQYF.

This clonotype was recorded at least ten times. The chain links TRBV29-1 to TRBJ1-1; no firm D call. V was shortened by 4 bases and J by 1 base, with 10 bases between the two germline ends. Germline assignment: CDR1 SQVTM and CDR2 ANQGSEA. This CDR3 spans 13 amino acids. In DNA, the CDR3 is TGCAGCGTTGGGGAAAGGACGAACACTGAAGCTTTCTTT. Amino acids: CSVGERTNTEAFF.

CDR3: CASSNRAGTDTQYF. CDR3 coding DNA: TGTGCCAGCAGCAACAGGGCGGGCACAGATACGCAGTATTTT. The chain recombines TRBV7-2 with TRBJ2-3, with D possibly TRBD1 on 6 matching bases. The germline V gene encodes CDR1 SGHTA and CDR2 FQGNSA. V shed 5 bases and J shed 1 base, with 10 bases lying between them. The CDR3 length is 14 residues.

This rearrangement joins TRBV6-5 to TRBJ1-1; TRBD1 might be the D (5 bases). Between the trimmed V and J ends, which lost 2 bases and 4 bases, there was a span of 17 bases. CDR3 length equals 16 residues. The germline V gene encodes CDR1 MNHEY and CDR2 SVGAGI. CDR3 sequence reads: CASSYRSGPVGTEAFF. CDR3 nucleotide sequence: TGTGCCAGCAGTTACCGCTCGGGACCGGTCGGCACTGAAGCTTTCTTT.

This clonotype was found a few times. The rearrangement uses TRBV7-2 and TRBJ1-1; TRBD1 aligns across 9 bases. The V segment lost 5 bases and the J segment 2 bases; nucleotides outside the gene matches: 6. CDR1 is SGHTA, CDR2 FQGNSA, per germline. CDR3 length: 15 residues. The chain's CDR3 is CASSGQGTANTEAFF. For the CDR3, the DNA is TGTGCCAGCAGCGGACAGGGGACAGCCAACACTGAAGCTTTCTTT.